This T cell receptor (beta chain) was documented in a study of shared clonotypes between healthy human individuals. General observations from the study: When compared with the clonotypes that were shared by all four sorted-subset donors, the non-shared clonotypes turned out to have lower generation probabilities. Collection of samples was limited to blood; tissue repertoires likely differ.

Assay: immunoSEQ multiplex PCR; the TCRdb copy retains only in-frame clones and omits some. This sample has approximately 720,000 clones, with roughly 78% found just once. The germline V and J ends were trimmed by 0 bases and 0 bases, with 7 bases remaining between them. Germline V gene data show CDR1 as SGHAT and CDR2 as FQNNGV. This CDR3 region has 15 residues. Notes on this clone: As yet, its antigen is unknown.

Sequencing was carried out using memory CD4+ T cells sorted from blood. Subset meaning: CD45RA-negative fraction. V and J are TRBV11-2 and TRBJ2-3; no clear D. This TCR was sampled from a woman between 25 and 40 years old in good health. DNA for the CDR3: TGTGCCAGCAGCTTAGATCGGGCAAGCACAGATACGCAGTATTTT. As protein: CASSLDRASTDTQYF.